This is a list of T cell receptor beta chains from one sample in a study of identical twins. TCRdb fed the 5' RACE reads into MiXCR, producing one record per CDR3 protein. The data show under 800,000 distinct CDR3 sequences, around 21% seen once. Another study also made use of these data, one on T cells expressing NK-cell markers.

The sequencing input was PBMCs. The receptors here all came from a woman between 18 and 30 years old in good health. Both conserved end residues are part of each CDR3. The order of the fields is CDR3 length, clone size, V gene, J gene, CDR3 protein. Only some rows state a clone size, as once, few, many or a class for expanded clones.

>18|.|TRBV15|TRBJ2-3
CATSREPAGGPITDTQYF
>15|.|TRBV10-3|TRBJ2-2
CAIRAQGADTGELFF
>16|few|TRBV6-1|TRBJ2-3
CASRRLGAQRADTQYF
>13|.|TRBV5-1|TRBJ1-1
CASSITGGTEAFF
>15|few|TRBV20-1|TRBJ1-4
CSALNPRATNEKLFF
>12|few|TRBV20-1|TRBJ2-2
CSASRSTGELFF
>15|.|TRBV20-1|TRBJ2-5
CSARSLTVGSETQYF
>14|few|TRBV18|TRBJ1-4
CASSEGATNEKLFF
>14|.|TRBV20-1|TRBJ2-1
CSARDGLGGNEQFF
>14|few|TRBV6-2/TRBV6-3|TRBJ2-3
CASRTGYETDTQYF
>12|many|TRBV29-1|TRBJ1-2
CSSLGLRYGYTF
>11|.|TRBV20-1|TRBJ2-7
CSARSVNEQYF
>15|.|TRBV12-3/TRBV12-4|TRBJ1-2
CASRRQGMMSYGYTF
>11|many|TRBV6-2/TRBV6-3|TRBJ2-7
CASSYSSEQYF
>13|many|TRBV6-1|TRBJ1-2
CASSEGVAYGYTF
>14|.|TRBV6-5|TRBJ1-5
CASSYSQGKQPQHF
>18|few|TRBV6-7|TRBJ1-1
CASSRIGSSPNGDTEAFF
>13|.|TRBV24-1|TRBJ2-7
CATSSGTGDEQYF
>17|.|TRBV12-3/TRBV12-4|TRBJ2-1
CASSPRAGGGRDNEQFF
>16|.|TRBV13|TRBJ2-2
CASSYRRGSNTGELFF
>13|.|TRBV28|TRBJ2-7
CASNRGTPSEQYF
>15|few|TRBV20-1|TRBJ2-3
CSAFRFGGGTDTQYF
>14|.|TRBV7-3|TRBJ2-5
CASSLSPRDTVQYF
>14|.|TRBV29-1|TRBJ2-1
CSADGVKYVNEQFF
>14|.|TRBV5-1|TRBJ2-5
CASRSASGLETQYF
>15|few|TRBV9|TRBJ2-1
CASSPRLASYNEQFF
>14|few|TRBV12-3/TRBV12-4|TRBJ2-7
CASSLPGHPYEQYF
>11|.|TRBV10-3|TRBJ2-7
CAIRFKYEQYF
>15|once|TRBV7-9|TRBJ2-1
CASSLVRTSWGEQFF
>13|.|TRBV6-1|TRBJ2-7
CASSEVDRGEQYF
>17|.|TRBV12-3/TRBV12-4|TRBJ2-1
CASRLGLAGWRYNEQFF
>14|.|TRBV4-3|TRBJ1-4
CASSQQRSPEKLFF
>15|few|TRBV7-8|TRBJ2-4
CATSPGLAGGGDQYF
>14|.|TRBV10-3|TRBJ1-2
CAIRTDRAGYGYTF
>12|few|TRBV5-5|TRBJ1-2
CASGWQSYGYTF
>13|.|TRBV13|TRBJ2-7
CASRSGTTYEQYF
>14|few|TRBV12-3/TRBV12-4|TRBJ2-7
CASSFRLGGYEQYF
>13|few|TRBV10-3|TRBJ2-5
CAISAQGNETQYF
>15|few|TRBV7-2|TRBJ2-7
CASSLVGGPVYEQYF
>16|few|TRBV10-3|TRBJ2-7
CAISNRRTSETYEQYF
>14|.|TRBV20-1|TRBJ2-7
CSALDSSGSYEQYF
>13|.|TRBV9|TRBJ2-1
CASTGGTANEQFF
>14|few|TRBV9|TRBJ2-1
CASSGAGGGNEQFF
>20|.|TRBV12-3/TRBV12-4|TRBJ2-3
CASNLRGGTKPRGSTDTQYF
>17|.|TRBV27|TRBJ1-5
CASMGIEGGFSNQPQHF
>16|.|TRBV5-6|TRBJ1-1
CASRFRQGRANTEAFF
>16|few|TRBV7-9|TRBJ2-1
CASSPGGSGSLNEQFF
>13|.|TRBV5-1|TRBJ2-7
CASTWDRSYEQYF
>16|.|TRBV4-3|TRBJ2-7
CASSFSAREDPYEQYF
>11|.|TRBV2|TRBJ1-2
CASSETGGYTF
>16|few|TRBV5-1|TRBJ2-1
CASSQRSGALNNEQFF
>14|.|TRBV6-5|TRBJ1-6
CASSSRQEGSPLHF
>15|few|TRBV5-4|TRBJ2-5
CASSSRDRVGETQYF
>14|.|TRBV6-5|TRBJ1-6
CASSYSSVGSPLHF
>12|few|TRBV10-3|TRBJ1-6
CAISESGSPLHF
>13|.|TRBV6-1|TRBJ2-7
CASFKGYIYEQYF
>14|many|TRBV20-1|TRBJ2-5
CSARPDKGKETQYF
>17|.|TRBV5-1|TRBJ2-1
CASRRGLAGGPYNEQFF